This T cell receptor beta chain was retrieved from a study of cytomegalovirus exposure and HLA in healthy donors (dated by TCRdb to about 2017). The study in broad terms: The 500 to 800 repertoires of the first cohort and the roughly 120 validation repertoires were produced on the same platform, according to a later analysis. A separate validation cohort of over 95 different subjects was used in addition to the roughly 620-subject first cohort. The study was designed to test whether signatures of past pathogen exposure could be identified by cataloging public T cell receptors. High-throughput TCR immunosequencing, statistical association of individual TCRs with disease status, and machine learning were combined to predict cytomegalovirus infection status. The research as a whole found: A later analysis lacked HLA typing for the validation cohort, so it scored co-occurrence in that cohort across all 120 repertoires. In a later analysis, TCRs clustered in the first cohort were found to also tend to co-occur in the approximately 110 validation repertoires, with 94% of cluster scores above 0. In vitro tests confirmed that a few of the cytomegalovirus-associated TCR beta chains recognize cytomegalovirus antigens. The study listed around 160 TCR beta chains as associated with cytomegalovirus. According to the authors, the approach could potentially be generalized to other disease states and immunological phenotypes. While some public TCRs were present in many individuals, most TCR sequences turned up only very rarely across donors. Cytomegalovirus status was reported to be diagnosed by the classifier with high specificity and sensitivity in both the original and validation cohorts.

About this clone itself: Its antigen is currently not known. No qualities accompany the bases; no much larger clone lies one base away.

The method was the immunoSEQ multiplex PCR assay. The study's processing was this. A statistical classification framework was built to diagnose cytomegalovirus status from the catalog of TCR beta chain sequences. TCRdb holds this immuneACCESS table with in-frame rearrangements only. Some clones are missing; in checked studies, unresolved V genes explain under half, and the rest has no known cause. The V and J calls and the clone size are those of that table, but D and trimming were determined from the DNA. For this sample there are about 310,000 clones; over 75% appear just once. Roughly 0.96% of the sample is in the top ten clones. Separate from the roughly 650-subject first cohort, the validation cohort of roughly 130 subjects was the group to which the donors belonged. The specimen sequenced was PBMCs. This receptor was taken from a young man in good health and CMV-seronegative.

The CDR3 region reads CASSYRRSNQPQHF. In nucleotides, the sequence is TGTGCCAGCAGTTACCGGAGAAGCAATCAGCCCCAGCATTTT. This receptor chain uses TRBV6-5 and TRBJ1-5; there is no confident call for the D gene. The trim is 2 bases for V and 1 base for J, with a gap of 6 bases between the germline ends. Taken from the germline V gene, the CDR1 and CDR2 loops are MNHEY and SVGAGI. The CDR3, cysteine through phenylalanine, is 14 amino acids long. Of the read, only the CDR3 DNA is kept; its 42 bases are in frame from base 1.